This is a list of T cell receptor beta chains from one sample in a study of PD-1 blockade in classical Hodgkin lymphoma. Here immunoSEQ multiplex PCR was the method, and the copy in TCRdb shows in-frame clones only, minus some. This repertoire shows approximately 10,000 clones, around 87% found once; its top ten account for approximately 23%. Sequences were derived from peripheral blood mononuclear cells (PBMCs), sampled before the fourth cycle of nivolumab. These receptors all stem from a human donor with classical Hodgkin lymphoma. Each CDR3 is given with its conserved first and last residue. The D gene is left open where the match is weak. Part of the rows lack a size; the others show once, few, many or a class for expanded clones.

>TRBD1|NA|TRBJ2-5|TRBV10-3
CAISVGQGVVETQYF
TGTGCCATCAGTGTAGGACAGGGGGTAGTAGAGACCCAGTACTTC
>NA|NA|TRBJ1-1|TRBV10-1
CASSESTAETHTEAFF
TGCGCCAGCAGTGAGTCTACGGCGGAGACGCACACTGAAGCTTTCTTT
>NA|NA|TRBJ1-4|TRBV7-8
CASSLNRDTNEKLFF
TGTGCCAGCAGCTTAAACCGGGACACCAATGAAAAACTGTTTTTT
>NA|once|TRBJ1-2|TRBV30
CAWKERDCLLYGYTF
TGTGCCTGGAAGGAACGTGACTGCCTCTTATATGGCTACACCTTC
>TRBD2|NA|TRBJ2-3|TRBV5-4
CASSPRGLAGGVDTQYF
TGTGCCAGCAGCCCGCGAGGACTAGCGGGGGGGGTAGATACGCAGTATTTT
>NA|NA|TRBJ1-4|TRBV2
CASSQDNRAKLFF
TGTGCCAGCAGTCAGGATAACAGGGCCAAACTGTTTTTT
>TRBD1|once|TRBJ1-1|TRBV27
CASRPDAGTGGNTEAFF
TGTGCCAGCAGACCCGATGCCGGGACAGGGGGAAACACTGAAGCTTTCTTT
>TRBD1|NA|TRBJ2-1|TRBV19
CASSTRGTDYNEQFF
TGTGCCAGTAGCACCCGTGGGACAGACTACAATGAGCAGTTCTTC
>NA|few|TRBJ1-6|TRBV7-9
CASSLDSYSPLHF
TGTGCCAGCAGCTTGGACAGCTATTCACCCCTCCACTTT
>NA|NA|TRBJ2-5|TRBV14
CASSQGFYETQYF
TGTGCCAGCAGCCAAGGATTCTATGAGACCCAGTACTTC
>NA|NA|TRBJ2-5|TRBV9
CASSVGGRETQYF
TGTGCCAGCAGCGTGGGGGGTAGAGAGACCCAGTACTTC
>NA|NA|TRBJ2-3|TRBV6-5
CASSYSGRSTDTQYF
TGTGCCAGCAGTTACTCCGGAAGAAGCACAGATACGCAGTATTTT
>TRBD2|NA|TRBJ2-1|TRBV5-6
CASSLAVTSKAPNEQFF
TGTGCCAGCAGCTTGGCCGTGACTAGCAAAGCCCCAAATGAGCAGTTCTTC
>TRBD1|NA|TRBJ1-4|TRBV9
CASSVGQGAEKLFF
TGTGCCAGCAGCGTAGGACAGGGAGCTGAAAAACTGTTTTTT
>NA|NA|TRBJ2-1|TRBV6-5
CASSYSTGGAYNEQFF
TGTGCCAGCAGTTACTCGACCGGAGGGGCCTACAATGAGCAGTTCTTC
>TRBD2|NA|TRBJ2-7|TRBV27
CASSFGRGAKQYF
TGTGCCAGCAGTTTCGGGAGGGGGGCGAAGCAGTACTTC
>NA|NA|TRBJ2-7|TRBV5-1
CASSLTSYEQYF
TGCGCCAGCAGCTTGACCTCCTACGAGCAGTACTTC
>NA|NA|TRBJ2-7|TRBV7-2
CASSLVPSQREQYF
TGTGCCAGCAGCTTAGTACCCTCTCAGAGAGAGCAGTACTTC
>NA|NA|TRBJ1-5|TRBV2
CASSEVTWDQPQHF
TGTGCCAGCAGTGAAGTGACCTGGGATCAGCCCCAGCATTTT
>NA|NA|TRBJ1-1|TRBV5-1
CASSLEYVRANTEAFF
TGCGCCAGCAGCTTGGAATACGTCAGGGCGAACACTGAAGCTTTCTTT
>NA|once|TRBJ1-1|TRBV7-9
CASSPRRGTMNTEAFF
TGTGCCAGCAGCCCACGGAGAGGGACCATGAACACTGAAGCTTTCTTT
>NA|once|TRBJ2-1|TRBV9
CASSVGVQGGGEQFF
TGTGCCAGCAGCGTAGGGGTACAGGGTGGAGGGGAGCAGTTCTTC
>NA|once|TRBJ2-5|TRBV7-8
CASSLGPETQYF
TGTGCCAGCAGCTTAGGGCCAGAGACCCAGTACTTC
>TRBD1|NA|TRBJ1-2|TRBV9
CASSTDRGLGYGYTF
TGTGCCAGCAGCACCGACAGGGGACTTGGCTATGGCTACACCTTC
>TRBD1|NA|TRBJ1-2|TRBV4-1
CASSQVGLKGMGQPYGYTF
TGCGCCAGCAGCCAAGTTGGGTTGAAGGGAATGGGACAGCCATATGGCTACACCTTC
>NA|few|TRBJ1-2|TRBV29-1
CSVEDLAESPYGYTF
TGCAGCGTTGAAGATCTGGCTGAGTCTCCCTATGGCTACACCTTC
>NA|NA|TRBJ2-7|TRBV9
CASSVTPEGRFPPYEQYF
TGTGCCAGCAGCGTAACGCCAGAAGGTCGGTTCCCCCCCTACGAGCAGTACTTC
>NA|NA|TRBJ1-2|TRBV18
CASSLGRGDYGYTF
TGTGCCAGCTCCCTCGGCAGGGGAGACTATGGCTACACCTTC
>TRBD1|NA|TRBJ1-1|TRBV29-1
CSVARQGDTEAFF
TGCAGCGTCGCCCGACAGGGCGACACTGAAGCTTTCTTT
>TRBD1|NA|TRBJ1-1|TRBV19
CASSIVTWTGGKVTEAFF
TGTGCCAGTAGTATCGTGACCTGGACAGGGGGCAAGGTCACTGAAGCTTTCTTT
>TRBD1|NA|TRBJ1-1|TRBV27
CASSGQGVIAEAFF
TGTGCCAGCAGCGGACAGGGGGTCATTGCTGAAGCTTTCTTT
>TRBD1|NA|TRBJ1-5|TRBV2
CASSAPGTGNQPQHF
TGTGCCAGCAGCGCCCCCGGGACAGGGAATCAGCCCCAGCATTTT
>NA|NA|TRBJ1-5|TRBV5-8
CASSPGANRYSNQPQHF
TGTGCCAGCAGCCCCGGGGCGAATCGGTATAGCAATCAGCCCCAGCATTTT
>TRBD1|NA|TRBJ2-7|TRBV18
CASSPRGQDTYEQYF
TGTGCCAGCTCACCCAGGGGACAGGACACCTACGAGCAGTACTTC
>NA|few|TRBJ1-1|TRBV10-1
CASSTGTTLAFF
TGCGCCAGCAGTACCGGGACAACACTGGCTTTCTTT
>NA|once|TRBJ1-5|TRBV6-6
CASQTGHPGGNQPQHF
TGTGCCAGTCAAACCGGACACCCGGGGGGCAATCAGCCCCAGCATTTT
>NA|NA|TRBJ2-1|TRBV5-1
CASSFGLDNEQFF
TGCGCCAGCAGCTTTGGCCTCGACAATGAGCAGTTCTTC
>TRBD1|NA|TRBJ1-2|TRBV5-4
CASSPSGTGVGYTF
TGTGCCAGCAGCCCCTCGGGGACAGGGGTTGGCTACACCTTC
>NA|NA|TRBJ1-2|TRBV18
CASSSEDSRYFNYGYTF
TGTGCCAGCTCATCGGAGGACAGTCGCTACTTTAACTATGGCTACACCTTC
>NA|NA|TRBJ1-2|TRBV6-5
CASSYSREHGYTF
TGTGCCAGCAGTTACTCCAGGGAGCATGGCTACACCTTC
>TRBD1|NA|TRBJ2-5|TRBV5-8
CASSPGQGHQETQYF
TGTGCCAGCAGCCCAGGACAGGGACACCAAGAGACCCAGTACTTC
>NA|NA|TRBJ1-1|TRBV9
CASSPTGGGANTEAFF
TGTGCCAGCAGCCCGACGGGAGGGGGGGCGAACACTGAAGCTTTCTTT
>NA|NA|TRBJ2-5|TRBV19
CATLRDGQETQYF
TGTGCCACCCTCCGGGACGGGCAAGAGACCCAGTACTTC
>TRBD1|NA|TRBJ1-5|TRBV29-1
CSVWTGLSNQPQHF
TGCAGCGTCTGGACAGGGCTTAGCAATCAGCCCCAGCATTTT
>TRBD2|NA|TRBJ2-3|TRBV9
CASSWGLAGGSSTDTQYF
TGTGCCAGCAGCTGGGGACTAGCGGGGGGTTCTAGCACAGATACGCAGTATTTT
>TRBD1|NA|TRBJ1-1|TRBV2
CASSNFGTGDQAFF
TGTGCCAGCAGCAACTTCGGGACAGGGGATCAAGCTTTCTTT
>NA|NA|TRBJ1-5|TRBV4-1
CASSQISGGGSQPQHF
TGCGCCAGCAGCCAGATCTCGGGGGGGGGCAGTCAGCCCCAGCATTTT
>NA|NA|TRBJ1-5|TRBV19
CASSKVTGFSNQPQHF
TGTGCCAGTAGTAAGGTAACAGGCTTTAGCAATCAGCCCCAGCATTTT
>NA|NA|TRBJ2-7|TRBV5-6
CASSFPTEFSYEQYF
TGTGCCAGCAGCTTTCCTACAGAGTTCTCCTACGAGCAGTACTTC
>NA|NA|TRBJ2-5|TRBV2
CASGGGIRETQYF
TGTGCCAGCGGAGGAGGGATTCGAGAGACCCAGTACTTC
>NA|once|TRBJ1-1|TRBV10-1
CASRQDLNTEAFF
TGCGCCAGCAGACAGGACCTGAACACTGAAGCTTTCTTT
>NA|NA|TRBJ2-2|TRBV25-1
CASTQGGPGELFF
TGTGCCAGCACTCAAGGAGGGCCCGGGGAGCTGTTTTTT
>TRBD2|NA|TRBJ2-5|TRBV4-1
CASSQETSGGEETQYF
TGCGCCAGCAGCCAAGAAACTAGCGGGGGGGAAGAGACCCAGTACTTC
>TRBD2|NA|TRBJ2-1|TRBV7-2
CASSLHWTSGVSEQFF
TGTGCCAGCAGCTTACACTGGACTAGCGGGGTGAGTGAGCAGTTCTTC
>NA|NA|TRBJ2-1|TRBV6-5
CASSYSGTTNEQFF
TGTGCCAGCAGTTACTCTGGGACGACCAATGAGCAGTTCTTC
>NA|NA|TRBJ1-2|TRBV5-8
CASSSLGYNYGYTF
TGTGCCAGCAGCTCATTGGGGTACAACTATGGCTACACCTTC
>NA|NA|TRBJ1-4|TRBV18
CASSPLDRRGEKLFF
TGTGCCAGCTCACCTCTAGACAGGCGGGGTGAAAAACTGTTTTTT
>NA|NA|TRBJ1-2|TRBV18
CASSPPEGTFYGYTF
TGTGCCAGCTCACCACCGGAGGGTACATTCTATGGCTACACCTTC
>TRBD1|NA|TRBJ1-2|TRBV2
CASRPRTGGGDYGYTF
TGTGCCAGCAGACCCAGGACAGGGGGTGGGGACTATGGCTACACCTTC